One and the same sample provided the 7 T cell receptor beta chains below, sequenced in a study of T cells after posttransplantation cyclophosphamide. This table comes from immunoSEQ multiplex PCR, and its TCRdb copy is limited to in-frame clones, with some not included. This table has about 52,000 clones, 94% appearing once. The sequenced sample was PBMCs. These receptors all come from a woman under 40 in good health and a related stem cell transplant donor.

V usage is TRBV19 and J usage is TRBJ1-2; 7 nucleotides align to TRBD1. V lost 5 bases to trimming and J lost 0 bases; unmatched junction nucleotides: 6. The length of the CDR3 is 15 residues. CDR1 is LNHDA and CDR2 is SQIVND in the germline V gene (reference sequence). The CDR3 nucleotides are TGTGCCAGTAGTCCCCGGACAGGAGCTAACTATGGCTACACCTTC. It specifies CASSPRTGANYGYTF.

The genes are TRBV11-2 and TRBJ1-1; a possible D gene is TRBD1 (6 bases). Germline CDR1 is SGHAT and CDR2 is FQNNGV. With 2 bases removed from V and 2 bases from J, the gap between germline ends came to 9 bases. The CDR3 has 14 residues. The CDR3 here is CASSLLGGNTEAFF. The CDR3 DNA reads as TGTGCCAGCAGCTTATTAGGGGGAAACACTGAAGCTTTCTTT. The full variable domain, completed using reference TRBV11-2 and TRBJ1-1, is EAGVAQSPRYKIIEKRQSVAFWCNPISGHATLYWYQQILGQGPKLLIQFQNNGVVDDSQLPKDRFSAERLKGVDSTLKIQPAKLEDSAVYLCASSLLGGNTEAFFGQGTRLTVV.

The chain combines TRBV28 with TRBJ1-6, with D uncertain. The ends were cut back, 3 bases at V and 8 bases at J, with 11 bases in the middle. CDR3 length: 14 residues. CDR1 MDHEN and CDR2 SYDVKM come from the germline V gene. The chain's CDR3 is CASSFRGNDSPLHF. The CDR3 DNA reads as TGTGCCAGCAGTTTTCGAGGAAATGATTCACCCCTCCACTTT.

This chain uses TRBV7-9 with TRBJ2-1, with D possibly matching TRBD1 (6 bases). CDR1 is SEHNR, CDR2 FQNEAQ, per germline (reference sequence). Deletions cut 5 bases from V and 7 bases from J, with 18 bases between. The length of the CDR3 is 15 residues. This chain's CDR3 is CASSERDIGRNEQFF. Here the CDR3 DNA reads TGTGCCAGCAGCGAACGGGACATAGGCCGGAATGAGCAGTTCTTC.

The chain carries TRBV9 and TRBJ1-1, with 9 bases fitting TRBD1. The germline CDR1 and CDR2 sequences are SGDLS and YYNGEE. V was clipped by 4 bases and J by 4 bases; unmatched bases: 5. The length of the CDR3 is 14 residues. The CDR3, as DNA: TGTGCCAGCAGCTCCACAGGGGGCCCCACTGAAGCTTTCTTT. Translated, it gives CASSSTGGPTEAFF. The full variable domain, rest sourced from reference TRBV9 and TRBJ1-1, is DSGVTQTPKHLITATGQRVTLRCSPRSGDLSVYWYQQSLDQGLQFLIQYYNGEERAKGNILERFSAQQFPDLHSELNLSSLELGDSALYFCASSSTGGPTEAFFGQGTRLTVV.

V usage is TRBV4-3 and J usage is TRBJ1-1; tentative D call: TRBD1 (6 bases). Germline V CDR1 and CDR2: LGHNA, YSLEER. V was trimmed by 4 bases and J by 5 bases, leaving 14 bases between them. This CDR3 region has 14 residues. The CDR3 nucleotides are TGCGCCAGCAGCCTAAGTGGACAGAGTACTGAAGCTTTCTTT. Translation: CASSLSGQSTEAFF.

The chain has TRBV19 and TRBJ1-2; 8 positions match TRBD1. The CDR3 extends over 14 amino acids. Trimming at V came to 5 bases and at J to 5 bases, leaving 7 bases not matched to a gene. Germline V gene sequence: CDR1 LNHDA, CDR2 SQIVND (reference sequence). CDR3 in DNA: TGTGCCAGTAGTGGGAGGACAGGGTTGTATGGCTACACCTTC. Its translation is CASSGRTGLYGYTF.